This is a list of T cell receptor beta chains from one sample in a study of beta chain features in type 1 diabetes. Produced via immunoSEQ multiplex PCR; TCRdb's table is partial and in-frame only. The table has about 150,000 clones, more than 9.5% seen once. The sequenced sample consisted of central memory CD4+ T cells from blood. The receptors shown here come from a man between 18 and 35 years old in good health. Both conserved end residues are part of each CDR3. The D gene is left open where the match is weak. Not every row has a clone size; where given, it reads once, few, many or a size class.

few	TRBV18	.	TRBJ2-3	CASSRDSRTDTQYF	TGTGCCAGCTCAAGAGACAGCCGCACAGATACGCAGTATTTT
.	TRBV28	.	TRBJ2-5	CASSPSAASRKKETQYF	TGTGCCAGCAGTCCCTCAGCGGCCAGCAGAAAAAAAGAGACCCAGTACTTC
.	TRBV4-3	.	TRBJ2-3	CASSRGGYTQYF	TGCGCCAGCAGCCGAGGAGGATATACGCAGTATTTT
.	TRBV7-6	.	TRBJ2-5	CASSLGGLQETQYF	TGTGCCAGCAGCCTAGGAGGTCTCCAAGAGACCCAGTACTTC
.	TRBV2	.	TRBJ2-5	CATSMGVPLDQETQYF	TGTGCCACTTCGATGGGAGTCCCCCTAGACCAAGAGACCCAGTACTTC
few	TRBV5-1	TRBD2	TRBJ2-5	CASSSSGGETQYF	TGCGCCAGCAGCTCTAGCGGGGGCGAGACCCAGTACTTC
few	TRBV21-1	.	TRBJ2-4	CASSTGVVDIQYF	TGTGCCAGCAGCACCGGGGTGGTCGACATTCAGTACTTC
.	TRBV30	TRBD1	TRBJ1-4	CAWSRNRGREKLFF	TGTGCCTGGAGTAGGAACAGGGGAAGGGAAAAACTGTTTTTT
once	TRBV25-1	.	TRBJ2-3	CASGRTDTDTQYF	TGTGCCAGCGGCAGGACGGACACAGATACGCAGTATTTT
.	TRBV7-2	.	TRBJ2-7	CASSLGNTYEQYF	TGTGCCAGCAGCTTGGGCAACACCTACGAGCAGTACTTC
few	TRBV19	.	TRBJ1-2	CASTKRTVYGYTF	TGTGCCAGTACCAAAAGGACGGTTTATGGCTACACCTTC
.	TRBV6-6	TRBD1	TRBJ1-1	CASSSDRGTEAFF	TGTGCCAGCAGTTCCGACAGGGGCACTGAAGCTTTCTTT
.	TRBV30	.	TRBJ1-1	CAWSGQGGSNTEAFF	TGTGCCTGGAGTGGCCAGGGAGGGTCGAACACTGAAGCTTTCTTT
few	TRBV7-2	.	TRBJ2-5	CASSDGRQETQYF	TGTGCCAGCAGCGACGGGCGTCAAGAGACCCAGTACTTC
.	TRBV14	.	TRBJ2-4	CASSQPSQGNIQYF	TGTGCCAGCAGCCAACCCTCCCAAGGAAACATTCAGTACTTC
once	TRBV7-9	TRBD2	TRBJ2-2	CASSLGGLLGELFF	TGTGCCAGCAGCTTAGGGGGACTACTCGGGGAGCTGTTTTTT
many	TRBV23-1	TRBD2	TRBJ2-3	CASSHSTSPGTDTQYF	TGCGCCAGCAGTCACTCGACTAGCCCTGGCACAGATACGCAGTATTTT
.	TRBV5-1	TRBD2	TRBJ2-1	CASSVLLAGVGNEQFF	TGCGCCAGCAGCGTACTACTAGCGGGAGTCGGCAATGAGCAGTTCTTC
.	TRBV29-1	TRBD1	TRBJ1-5	CSVALGQGPAQPQHF	TGCAGCGTTGCCCTAGGACAGGGTCCGGCCCAGCCCCAGCATTTT
many	TRBV14	.	TRBJ1-4	CASSHFDEKLFF	TGTGCCAGCAGCCATTTTGACGAAAAACTGTTTTTT
few	TRBV29-1	.	TRBJ2-5	CSGRVSQETQYF	TGCAGCGGCAGAGTCTCGCAAGAGACCCAGTACTTC
few	TRBV27	.	TRBJ2-1	CATPGDSGYNEQFF	TGTGCCACCCCAGGGGATTCGGGCTACAATGAGCAGTTCTTC
few	TRBV14	.	TRBJ2-5	CASSQEGLGETQYF	TGTGCCAGCAGCCAAGAGGGCCTAGGCGAGACCCAGTACTTC
.	TRBV5-6	.	TRBJ1-1	CASSLQVYSEAFF	TGTGCCAGCAGCTTACAGGTCTATTCTGAAGCTTTCTTT
.	TRBV7-6	.	TRBJ2-5	CASSSHRAGAREETQYF	TGTGCCAGCAGCTCCCACCGGGCGGGGGCAAGGGAAGAGACCCAGTACTTC
few	TRBV28	.	TRBJ1-5	CASIERGNQPQHF	TGTGCCAGCATCGAGAGGGGCAATCAGCCCCAGCATTTT
.	TRBV27	TRBD1	TRBJ1-1	CASSLRQGNTEAFF	TGTGCCAGCAGTTTAAGACAGGGGAACACTGAAGCTTTCTTT
.	TRBV5-1	.	TRBJ2-7	CASSPGTGRVYEQYF	TGCGCCAGCAGCCCAGGGACCGGACGGGTCTACGAGCAGTACTTC
.	TRBV15	TRBD1	TRBJ1-2	CATSRELDRAGYTF	TGTGCCACCAGCAGAGAGTTGGACAGGGCTGGCTACACCTTC
many	TRBV9	TRBD2	TRBJ2-1	CASSSGTSGKNEQFF	TGTGCCAGCAGCTCCGGGACTAGCGGGAAGAATGAGCAGTTCTTC
.	TRBV10-3	.	TRBJ1-4	CAISESTTGRTNEKLFF	TGTGCCATCAGTGAGTCGACTACAGGGAGAACTAATGAAAAACTGTTTTTT
.	TRBV9	TRBD2	TRBJ2-1	CASSVAGRPQNEQFF	TGTGCCAGCAGCGTAGCCGGGAGGCCCCAAAATGAGCAGTTCTTC
once	TRBV27	.	TRBJ1-2	CASSLSGVDGYTF	TGTGCCAGCAGTTTATCAGGGGTAGATGGCTACACCTTC
.	TRBV4-2	.	TRBJ2-1	CASSQVRQAYNEQFF	TGTGCCAGCAGCCAAGTTAGACAGGCTTACAATGAGCAGTTCTTC
.	TRBV30	.	TRBJ1-1	CAWSVPGTEAFF	TGTGCCTGGAGTGTACCCGGCACTGAAGCTTTCTTT
.	TRBV7-2	.	TRBJ2-7	CASSLWGEQYF	TGTGCCAGCAGCTTATGGGGGGAGCAGTACTTC
.	TRBV9	.	TRBJ1-3	CASQQTDSGNTIYF	TGTGCCAGCCAACAGACAGACTCTGGAAACACCATATATTTT
few	TRBV30	TRBD1	TRBJ2-4	CAWSGFGTGASQAKNIQYF	TGTGCCTGGAGTGGGTTTGGGACAGGGGCTTCTCAGGCCAAAAACATTCAGTACTTC
.	TRBV7-9	.	TRBJ2-1	CASSLAISRFNEQFF	TGTGCCAGCAGCTTAGCGATATCACGGTTCAATGAGCAGTTCTTC
.	TRBV11-1	TRBD1	TRBJ2-5	CASSLEGQGEETQYF	TGTGCCAGCAGCTTAGAAGGACAGGGGGAAGAGACCCAGTACTTC